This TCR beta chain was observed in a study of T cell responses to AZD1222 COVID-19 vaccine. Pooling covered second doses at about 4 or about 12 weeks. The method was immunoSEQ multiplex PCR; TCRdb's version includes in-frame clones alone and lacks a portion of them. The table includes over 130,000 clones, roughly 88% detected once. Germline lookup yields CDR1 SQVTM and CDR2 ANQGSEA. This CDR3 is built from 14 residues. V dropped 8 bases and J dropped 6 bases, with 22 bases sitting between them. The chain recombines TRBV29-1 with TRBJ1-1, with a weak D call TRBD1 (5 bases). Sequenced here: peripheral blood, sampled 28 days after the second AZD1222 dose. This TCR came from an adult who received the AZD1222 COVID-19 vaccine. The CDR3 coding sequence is TGCAGCTCGATTAGGGATGGGGCCAAGGCTGAAGCTTTCTTT. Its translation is CSSIRDGAKAEAFF.